Detailed here is one T cell receptor (beta chain). It was RNA transcripts that yielded the amplified TCR beta CDR3 regions. An initial round of RT-PCR targeting the TCR CDR3 relied on the HTBI primer set. A single record per CDR3 protein comes from TCRdb applying MiXCR to the multiplex PCR reads. The table lists about 570,000 distinct CDR3 sequences, approximately 15% of them singletons. Deletions cut 4 bases from V and 11 bases from J, with 18 bases between. Germline V gene sequence: CDR1 SGHKS, CDR2 YYEKEE (reference sequence). This CDR3 contains 13 residues. This specimen belongs to a study of T cells in Graves' hyperthyroidism and ophthalmopathy. Study details: Peripheral blood was collected at initial diagnosis, before any treatment.

Patients between 18 and 65 years old had hyperthyroidism, newly diagnosed and lasting under 2 months. The authors took PBMCs from over 8.5 ml fresh peripheral blood. The chain recombines TRBV5-5 with TRBJ1-1, with a possible D match to TRBD1 (5 bases). The sequence was obtained from a woman in her 40s with Graves' hyperthyroidism. Specimen: blood. CDR3 bases: TGTGCCAGCAGCCCAGGGACGGGACGCGGGGCTTTCTTT. Amino acid sequence: CASSPGTGRGAFF. Looking up the rest from reference TRBV5-5 and TRBJ1-1 gives the full variable domain: DAGVTQSPTHLIKTRGQQVTLRCSPISGHKSVSWYQQVLGQGPQFIFQYYEKEERGRGNFPDRFSARQFPNYSSELNVNALLLGDSALYLCASSPGTGRGAFFGQGTRLTVV.